The 32 T cell receptor beta chains below all came from one sample that was sequenced in a study of a mutant IDH1 vaccine in newly diagnosed glioma. Antigens for these TCRs are unknown. Time point noted: week 11, during vaccination. In the vaccine, a single dose held 300 ug of the mutant IDH1 20-mer peptide, along with topical imiquimod. The protocol was immunoSEQ multiplex PCR, while the TCRdb copy is restricted to in-frame clones and leaves out a portion. The repertoire has 55,000 to 70,000 clones, 70% to 90% of them found once; the top ten carry approximately 1.9%. The starting material was PBMCs, obtained from a glioma patient whose treatment included an IDH1 peptide vaccine. Every receptor here comes from a man between 40 and 49 years old with glioma.

This clone was seen only a few times. This rearrangement joins TRBV19 to TRBJ2-1, with D uncertain. Germline V gene data show CDR1 as LNHDA and CDR2 as SQIVND (reference sequence). CDR3 length: 16 residues. Trimming took 2 bases from V and 0 from J, leaving 11 bases between them. This CDR3 is CASSITPRSSYNEQFF. The CDR3 bases are TGTGCCAGTAGTATAACCCCCAGGAGCTCCTACAATGAGCAGTTCTTC.

The rearrangement joins TRBV7-2 to TRBJ2-3, with 10 bases matching TRBD2. The CDR3 is 15 amino acids. Germline CDR1 is SGHTA and CDR2 is FQGNSA. After removal of 3 bases from V and 3 bases from J, the junction contained 3 bases not matched to a gene. CDR3 amino acids: CASSFPAGGTDTQYF. The CDR3 DNA sequence: TGTGCCAGCAGCTTTCCAGCGGGGGGGACAGATACGCAGTATTTT. Based on the CDR3 plus reference TRBV7-2 and TRBJ2-3, the full variable domain is GAGVSQSPSNKVTEKGKDVELRCDPISGHTALYWYRQSLGQGLEFLIYFQGNSAPDKSGLPSDRFSAERTGGSVSTLTIQRTQQEDSAVYLCASSFPAGGTDTQYFGPGTRLTVL.

CDR3 sequence: CASSSRAQVYEQYF. In DNA, the CDR3 is TGTGCCAGCAGTTCCCGGGCCCAGGTGTACGAGCAGTACTTC. This sequence joins TRBV6-5 and TRBJ2-7; no definite D call. Looked up from germline, CDR1 is MNHEY and CDR2 is SVGAGI. Trimming took 4 bases from V and 4 from J, leaving 14 bases between them. This CDR3 has 14 amino acids.

The chain uses TRBV15 and TRBJ2-1, with a possible D match to TRBD1 (5 bases). The CDR3 sequence is 13 residues long. Trimming removed 4 bases from V and 8 bases from J, with 12 bases in between. In germline, CDR1 is LNHNV, CDR2 YYDKDF (reference sequence). The CDR3 loop is CATSTSRGDEQFF. In DNA, the CDR3 is TGTGCCACCAGCACCAGTAGGGGTGATGAGCAGTTCTTC.

The J gene is TRBJ2-1, the V gene TRBV30; D unclear. V was trimmed by 0 bases and J by 0 bases, leaving 9 bases between them. CDR3 size: 15 residues. Germline-derived CDR1 and CDR2 are GTSNPN and SVGIG (reference sequence). Here the CDR3 DNA reads TGTGCCTGGAGTGTGCCTCTGAGCTCCTACAATGAGCAGTTCTTC. It yields the protein CAWSVPLSSYNEQFF.

The V call is TRBV7-2, the J call TRBJ2-5, with 7 bases lining up with TRBD2. After removal of 2 bases from V and 5 bases from J, the junction contained 5 bases not matched to a gene. There are 14 residues in the CDR3. Germline V gene data show CDR1 as SGHTA and CDR2 as FQGNSA. CDR3 residues: CASSLIAGRETQYF. CDR3 DNA: TGTGCCAGCAGCTTAATAGCCGGGAGGGAGACCCAGTACTTC.

This rearrangement joins TRBV6-6 to TRBJ2-3; D not certain. This CDR3 comprises 14 residues. The ends were cut back, 6 bases at V and 2 bases at J, with 12 bases in the middle. Germline lookup yields CDR1 MNHNY and CDR2 SVGAGI (reference sequence). CDR3 nucleotides: TGTGCCAGCAGACAGCAGCCAAACACAGATACGCAGTATTTT. It encodes CASRQQPNTDTQYF.

The rearrangement joins TRBV5-8 to TRBJ1-1; 9 bases map to TRBD1. CDR3 length equals 15 residues. Germline values: CDR1 SGHTS, CDR2 YDEGEE. Trimming took 7 bases from V and 0 from J; bases not matched to a gene: 7. The CDR3 DNA reads as TGTGCCAGCGCCGGGACAGGGTGGATGAACACTGAAGCTTTCTTT. Its protein product is CASAGTGWMNTEAFF.

The J gene is TRBJ1-5, the V gene TRBV4-2; D is uncertain. The CDR3 consists of 16 residues. From germline, CDR1 is LGHNA and CDR2 YNFKEQ. Trimming left V 0 bases short and J 3 bases short, with 12 bases between. The chain's CDR3 is CASSQEEGLDNQPQHF. The CDR3 bases are TGTGCCAGCAGCCAAGAAGAGGGTTTGGACAATCAGCCCCAGCATTTT.

A note on this clone: Different DNA sequences within this sample yield the same CDR3. The rearrangement uses TRBV4-3 and TRBJ2-6; D gene unclear. The V end lost 0 bases, the J end lost 0 bases, and 6 bases lay between the germline ends. Germline V gene data show CDR1 as LGHNA and CDR2 as YSLEER. The CDR3 has 16 amino acids. The CDR3 is CASSQDLSSGANVLTF. CDR3 coding DNA: TGCGCCAGCAGCCAAGATTTGAGCTCTGGGGCCAACGTCCTGACTTTC.

V usage is TRBV6-5 and J usage is TRBJ1-5; 10 nucleotides match TRBD1. The CDR3 loop spans 14 amino acids. The germline V gene has CDR1 MNHEY and CDR2 SVGAGI. Trimming cost V 6 bases and J 5 bases; bases outside gene matches: 4. CDR3 bases: TGTGCCAGCAGCCGGGACAGGGGAGATCAGCCCCAGCATTTT. This sequence encodes CASSRDRGDQPQHF.

J is TRBJ2-3 and V is TRBV18, with D perhaps matching TRBD2 (6 bases). Trimming removed 5 bases at V and 6 bases at J, with 15 bases between. Germline V gene lookup returns CDR1 KGHSH and CDR2 LQKENI. This CDR3 is built from 14 residues. The CDR3 reads CASSSSPLADTQYF. The DNA of the CDR3 is TGTGCCAGCTCATCTTCCCCTCTAGCGGATACGCAGTATTTT.

Remarks on this clone: A junction boundary mismatches the germline segment, possibly from a read error. V is TRBV14 and J is TRBJ2-2; D may match TRBD1 or TRBD2 (7 bases each). This CDR3 contains 19 residues. Germline CDR1 reads SGHDN; CDR2 reads FVKESK. The chain's CDR3 is CASSHLERASGGGTRELFF. CDR3 nucleotides: TGTGCCAGCAGCCACCTAGAGAGGGCTAGCGGAGGGGGCACCCGGGAGCTGTTTTTT.

This clone occurred once. This chain joins TRBV2 and TRBJ1-5; 11 nucleotides agree with TRBD1. J lost 6 bases, V lost 4 bases, and 5 bases had no gene match. The CDR3 runs to 15 residues. CDR1 is SNHLY, CDR2 FYNNEI, per germline. CDR3 bases: TGTGCCAGCAGTGGGACAGGGGGCTTGGGTCAGCCCCAGCATTTT. It specifies CASSGTGGLGQPQHF.

The chain recombines TRBV28 with TRBJ1-4; TRBD1 agrees at 9 bases. The germline V gene has CDR1 MDHEN and CDR2 SYDVKM. The length of the CDR3 is 14 residues. After removal of 5 bases from V and 8 bases from J, the junction contained 6 bases not matched to a gene. The CDR3 DNA reads as TGTGCCAGCAGTACTCCCGGGACAGGGGAAAAACTGTTTTTT. Translating it yields CASSTPGTGEKLFF. Filled out from reference TRBV28 and TRBJ1-4, the complete variable domain reads DVKVTQSSRYLVKRTGEKVFLECVQDMDHENMFWYRQDPGLGLRLIYFSYDVKMKEKGDIPEGYSVSREKKERFSLILESASTNQTSMYLCASSTPGTGEKLFFGSGTQLSVL.

The CDR3 DNA follows: TGTGCCAGCAGGGGGGTCGATAATTCACCCCTCCACTTT. Translation gives CASRGVDNSPLHF. V is TRBV19 and J is TRBJ1-6, with 7 bases that match TRBD1. From germline, CDR1 is LNHDA and CDR2 SQIVND (reference sequence). The V gene end was trimmed by 9 bases and the J gene end by 5 bases; junction bases not matched to a gene: 4. The CDR3 contains 13 residues.

This clone is classed as medium-sized. This chain uses TRBV2 with TRBJ1-2, with D possibly TRBD1 on 6 matching bases. The CDR3 covers 14 residues. From germline, CDR1 is SNHLY and CDR2 FYNNEI. Trimming removed 8 bases from V and 3 bases from J, with 16 bases in between. CDR3 sequence: CASSMDSQDYGYTF. CDR3 coding DNA: TGTGCCAGCTCAATGGACAGCCAAGACTATGGCTACACCTTC.

The CDR3 region is CASSYMFLGEGSEAFF. The DNA for the CDR3 is TGTGCCAGCAGTTACATGTTCCTCGGGGAGGGGAGTGAAGCTTTCTTT. This chain connects TRBV6-5 to TRBJ1-1; D is possibly TRBD1 (5 bases). V was pared by 2 bases and J by 7 bases, with 20 bases between. CDR3 size: 16 residues. Germline CDR1 MNHEY, CDR2 SVGAGI.

The chain has TRBV5-1 and TRBJ2-5, with D unclear. CDR1 is SGHRS and CDR2 is YFSETQ in the germline V gene. The CDR3 totals 11 residues. The ends were cut back, 1 base at V and 2 bases at J, with 0 bases in the middle. CDR3 sequence reads: CASSLQETQYF. CDR3 coding DNA: TGCGCCAGCAGCTTGCAAGAGACCCAGTACTTC.

With regard to this clone: At one boundary the junction diverges from the germline segment, which might be a read error. The chain has TRBV5-8 and TRBJ1-2; D not resolved. The CDR3 length is 11 residues. Germline V CDR1 and CDR2: SGHTS, YDEGEE. CDR3 bases: TGTGCCAGCAGCTTGGCCGTGGCATTAGCCTTC. Amino acids: CASSLAVALAF.

This chain links TRBV9 with TRBJ2-3; D is unclear. The V end lost 0 bases, the J end lost 0 bases, and 8 bases lay between the germline ends. CDR1 and CDR2 from the germline V gene are SGDLS and YYNGEE. The CDR3 is made up of 15 amino acids. CDR3: CASSVGWGSTDTQYF. The CDR3 nucleotides are TGTGCCAGCAGCGTAGGATGGGGAAGCACAGATACGCAGTATTTT.

This clone was seen a single time. The chain has TRBV7-9 and TRBJ2-5, with a weak D call TRBD1 (6 bases). Per the germline V gene, CDR1 is SEHNR and CDR2 is FQNEAQ (reference sequence). Trimming removed 3 bases from V and 0 bases from J, with 14 bases in between. There are 16 residues in the CDR3. Here the CDR3 reads CASSLGGGYYQETQYF. The CDR3, as DNA: TGTGCCAGCAGCTTGGGTGGGGGCTACTACCAAGAGACCCAGTACTTC.

CDR3 region: CASSRREWGNTEAFF. CDR3 bases: TGTGCCAGCAGCCGACGCGAGTGGGGGAACACTGAAGCTTTCTTT. The chain couples TRBV16 to TRBJ1-1; D is uncertain. Germline V CDR1 and CDR2: KGHSY, FQNENV. The CDR3 is 15 amino acids. V lost 4 bases and J lost 1, with 13 bases in between.

The chain uses TRBV6-5 and TRBJ1-3; D may be TRBD1 (5 bases). Trimming left V 6 bases short and J 6 bases short, with 15 bases between. The length of the CDR3 is 14 residues. Germline V lookup: CDR1 MNHEY, CDR2 SVGAGI. The DNA of the CDR3 is TGTGCCAGCAGGCCCGGCGGGGGAGAAAACACCATATATTTT. Encoded protein: CASRPGGGENTIYF.

The genes are TRBV2 and TRBJ2-7; TRBD1 aligns across 7 bases. V dropped 2 bases and J dropped 5; count of bases not matched to a gene: 9. This CDR3 has 15 residues. Germline V lookup: CDR1 SNHLY, CDR2 FYNNEI. The CDR3 region has the DNA TGTGCCAGCAGTGAAAGGGGGCGCGAGTTGGACGAGCAGTACTTC. It encodes CASSERGRELDEQYF.

The chain combines TRBV18 with TRBJ1-1; tentatively, D is TRBD1 (6 bases). The ends were cut back, 1 base at V and 4 bases at J, with 16 bases in the middle. There are 16 residues in the CDR3. Germline V lookup: CDR1 KGHSH, CDR2 LQKENI. DNA of the CDR3: TGTGCCAGCTCACCACAAGCGGGGGGGGGCGGCACTGAAGCTTTCTTT. Translated, it gives CASSPQAGGGGTEAFF.

The chain couples TRBV7-9 to TRBJ2-2, with 8 nucleotides matching TRBD1. Germline CDR1 and CDR2: SEHNR and FQNEAQ (reference sequence). Trimming cost V 2 bases and J 4 bases; bases outside gene matches: 6. The CDR3 totals 16 residues. CDR3 sequence: CASSLQGAVVTGELFF. The DNA of the CDR3 is TGTGCCAGCAGCTTACAGGGGGCCGTTGTCACCGGGGAGCTGTTTTTT.

V is TRBV9 and J is TRBJ1-4; TRBD1 is a possible D gene (5 bases). The CDR3 totals 14 residues. The germline V gene encodes CDR1 SGDLS and CDR2 YYNGEE. Trimming pared 4 bases from V and 7 bases from J, leaving 14 bases between. DNA of the CDR3: TGTGCCAGCAGCTCCGGGACCTGGGGTGAAAAACTGTTTTTT. Translated, it gives CASSSGTWGEKLFF.

The chain recombines TRBV9 with TRBJ2-3; D possibly matches TRBD1 or TRBD2 (7 bases each). Germline V lookup: CDR1 SGDLS, CDR2 YYNGEE. V was clipped by 4 bases and J by 1 base, with 10 bases between them. The CDR3 covers 14 residues. CDR3 in amino acids: CASSQGGGTDTQYF. The CDR3 DNA reads TGTGCCAGCAGCCAGGGGGGGGGCACAGATACGCAGTATTTT. Filled out from reference TRBV9 and TRBJ2-3, the complete variable domain reads DSGVTQTPKHLITATGQRVTLRCSPRSGDLSVYWYQQSLDQGLQFLIQYYNGEERAKGNILERFSAQQFPDLHSELNLSSLELGDSALYFCASSQGGGTDTQYFGPGTRLTVL.

The chain has TRBV4-2 and TRBJ2-1, with 11 nucleotides matching TRBD2. The V and J ends lost 2 bases and 9 bases, in that order; junction bases with no gene match: 6. Per the germline V gene, CDR1 is LGHNA and CDR2 is YNFKEQ. CDR3 length: 15 residues. The CDR3 loop is CASSQSSGGAGEQFF. In DNA form, the CDR3 reads TGTGCCAGCAGCCAAAGTAGCGGGGGGGCCGGTGAGCAGTTCTTC.

J is TRBJ2-3 and V is TRBV19; TRBD2 matches 9 bases. The CDR3 length is 15 residues. After removal of 5 bases from V and 6 bases from J, the junction contained 9 bases not matched to a gene. In germline, CDR1 is LNHDA, CDR2 SQIVND (reference sequence). The CDR3 here is CASSVPGLAPDTQYF. The CDR3 DNA reads TGTGCCAGTAGTGTACCGGGACTAGCTCCGGATACGCAGTATTTT.

The rearrangement links TRBV27 to TRBJ1-2, with 7 bases that match TRBD1. V lost 2 bases and J lost 5; bases outside the gene matches: 8. Germline V gene lookup returns CDR1 MNHEY and CDR2 SMNVEV (reference sequence). The CDR3 is 15 amino acids. CDR3 DNA: TGTGCCAGCAGTTTAAGACAGGGTGGAAGATATGGCTACACCTTC. Translated, it gives CASSLRQGGRYGYTF.